This entry lists 8 T cell receptor beta chains sequenced from one sample in a study of spatial heterogeneity in lung cancer. TCRdb passed the 5' RACE reads through MiXCR, listing each CDR3 protein once. Of fewer than 45,000 distinct CDR3 sequences detected, less than 9% appear once; the ten largest clones hold 29%. The sample's time point: sample taken at primary tumor resection. The sample consisted of PBMCs, taken at surgery. These receptors were obtained from a female donor with early-stage non-small cell lung cancer.

The chain has TRBV10-3 and TRBJ2-3; D might be TRBD2 (6 bases). V was trimmed by 6 bases and J by 4 bases, leaving 11 bases between them. Germline V CDR1 and CDR2: ENHRY, SYGVKD. The CDR3 runs 13 residues. DNA of the CDR3: TGTGCCATCAGAGAGGGAGGCCCAGATACGCAGTATTTT. Translating it yields CAIREGGPDTQYF.

This clonotype was counted a few times. The chain uses TRBV20-1 and TRBJ1-5; TRBD1 might be the D (5 bases). V was cut by 5 bases and J by 5 bases, with 10 bases left in between. The CDR3 contains 12 residues. CDR1 DFQATT and CDR2 SNEGSKA come from the germline V gene (reference sequence). CDR3 in DNA: TGCAGTGCTGGGGGTGTTTATCAGCCCCAGCATTTT. Translating it yields CSAGGVYQPQHF.

This clonotype has only a few counts. The chain carries TRBV7-6 and TRBJ2-3; D may correspond to TRBD1 or TRBD2 (5 bases each). The CDR3 contains 15 residues. The V gene's germline CDR1 is SGHVS and CDR2 FNYEAQ. Trimming removed 1 base from V and 2 bases from J, with 10 bases in between. CDR3: CASSLGGSFTDTQYF. The CDR3 DNA follows: TGTGCCAGCAGCTTAGGGGGGAGCTTCACAGATACGCAGTATTTT.

The chain has TRBV7-2 and TRBJ1-3; 8 bases match TRBD1. This CDR3 contains 16 residues. The V segment lost 6 bases and the J segment 6 bases; nucleotides outside the gene matches: 13. The germline V gene has CDR1 SGHTA and CDR2 FQGNSA. CDR3 loop: CASRFPGQGLENTIYF. CDR3 DNA sequence: TGTGCCAGCAGATTCCCCGGACAGGGACTTGAAAACACCATATATTTT.

In this sample, this clonotype turned up many times. The chain combines TRBV18 with TRBJ1-5; possible D gene TRBD1, 6 bases. CDR3 size: 14 residues. Trimming stripped 2 bases from V and 6 bases from J, with 11 bases between. Germline CDR1 and CDR2: KGHSH and LQKENI. The CDR3 region has the DNA TGTGCCAGCTCACCAGAAAGCAGGGGTCAGCCCCAGCATTTT. Translated: CASSPESRGQPQHF.

The V gene is TRBV5-6, the J gene TRBJ1-5; D is unclear. Germline CDR1 SGHDT, CDR2 YYEEEE. The CDR3 consists of 15 residues. The V and J ends lost 4 bases and 3 bases respectively, with 14 bases between them. Here the CDR3 reads CASSQGTFPNQPQHF. CDR3 sequence (DNA): TGTGCCAGCAGCCAAGGAACGTTCCCCAATCAGCCCCAGCATTTT.

This clonotype was seen repeatedly, ten times or more. The V call is TRBV5-1, the J call TRBJ2-2; 8 bases line up with TRBD2. The germline CDR1 and CDR2 sequences are SGHRS and YFSETQ. The CDR3 loop spans 15 amino acids. The ends lost 1 base at V and 4 bases at J; junction bases unmatched: 3. In nucleotides, the CDR3 is TGCGCCAGCAGCTTGATGCGGGAGGCCACCGGGGAGCTGTTTTTT. Amino acids: CASSLMREATGELFF.

This clonotype appeared a few times. This chain uses TRBV9 with TRBJ1-5; D might be TRBD1 (6 bases). This CDR3 is built from 15 residues. V lost 0 bases and J 0 bases, leaving 7 bases between the germline ends. Per the germline V gene, CDR1 is SGDLS and CDR2 is YYNGEE. CDR3 region: CASSVAGDSNQPQHF. In nucleotides, the CDR3 is TGTGCCAGCAGCGTAGCAGGGGATAGCAATCAGCCCCAGCATTTT.